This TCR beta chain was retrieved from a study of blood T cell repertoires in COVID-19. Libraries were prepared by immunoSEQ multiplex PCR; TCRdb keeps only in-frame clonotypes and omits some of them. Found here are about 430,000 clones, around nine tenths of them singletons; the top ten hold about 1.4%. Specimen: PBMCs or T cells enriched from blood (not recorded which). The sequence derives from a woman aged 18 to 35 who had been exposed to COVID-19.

DNA for the CDR3: TGTGCCAGCAGCTCCCAACTAGCGGCGACAGCAAACAATGAGCAGTTCTTC. It is translated as CASSSQLAATANNEQFF. The chain recombines TRBV7-2 with TRBJ2-1, with 8 bases that match TRBD2. The junction had 13 bases not matched to a gene; V was cut back by 4 bases and J by 5 bases. The CDR3 length is 17 residues. Germline V lookup: CDR1 SGHTA, CDR2 FQGNSA.